This TCR beta chain was identified in a study of blood T cell repertoires in COVID-19. The overall study: The United States, Italy and Spain provided the acute and convalescent COVID-19 samples.

Study processing details: The authors estimated nucleated cell counts from reference gene primer amplification. Only in-frame clones appear in the TCRdb table, and some are missing; sequencing was by immunoSEQ multiplex PCR. V, J and clone size derive from that table, while D and trimming were established from the DNA sequence. Of approximately 200,000 clones listed, roughly four fifths are singletons. Participants' own reports of clinical history determined their cohort assignment. Per germline, CDR1 SGHVS and CDR2 FNYEAQ. This CDR3 has 13 residues. The V end lost 1 base, the J end lost 12 bases, and 13 bases lay between the germline ends.

This chain links TRBV7-6 with TRBJ2-1, with a weak D call TRBD1 (6 bases). The sample comprised PBMCs or T cells enriched from blood (not recorded which). The sequence came from a man aged 35 to 55 who had recovered from COVID-19. This CDR3 reads CASSLEAGGGQFF. In DNA, the CDR3 is TGTGCCAGCAGCTTAGAAGCTGGGGGCGGGCAGTTCTTC.